A single sample is the source of the 22 T cell receptor beta chains below, sequenced in a study of control samples from healthy donors and cancer patients. Sequencing used immunoSEQ multiplex PCR; TCRdb keeps in-frame clones, though not all of them. The table lists 100,000 to 150,000 clones, nearly 90% of them singletons. The sequencing input was PBMCs. These receptors originate from a man over 45 with head and neck cancer.

The table lists this clone with a few counts. The V and J genes are TRBV6-5 and TRBJ1-6, with 8 bases lining up with TRBD1. V was clipped by 4 bases and J by 9 bases; unmatched bases: 5. The CDR3 has 14 amino acids. Germline V gene lookup returns CDR1 MNHEY and CDR2 SVGAGI. The chain's CDR3 is CASSSQGGSSPLHF. Written as DNA, the CDR3 is TGTGCCAGCAGTTCACAGGGGGGTAGTTCACCCCTCCACTTT.

The chain is built from TRBV5-5 and TRBJ1-2; 8 nucleotides match TRBD1. J lost 9 bases, V lost 2 bases, and 9 bases had no gene match. The CDR3 totals 14 residues. Germline assignment: CDR1 SGHKS and CDR2 YYEKEE (reference sequence). The CDR3 reads CASSFGQGAFSYTF. The CDR3 DNA reads as TGTGCCAGCAGCTTCGGTCAGGGGGCCTTCAGCTACACCTTC.

This clone turned up a few times. This sequence joins TRBV2 and TRBJ1-2; no clear D. From germline, CDR1 is SNHLY and CDR2 FYNNEI. Trimming removed 10 bases from V and 1 base from J, with 13 bases in between. The CDR3 length is 13 residues. CDR3 nucleotides: TGTGCCACCGATGATACACGTAACTATGGCTACACCTTC. The encoded protein is CATDDTRNYGYTF.

The chain carries TRBV9 and TRBJ1-1; D is ambiguous. V was cut by 1 base and J by 1 base, with 8 bases left in between. CDR3 length: 14 amino acids. Germline CDR1 and CDR2: SGDLS and YYNGEE. The CDR3: CASSVLGGNTEAFF. CDR3 nucleotides: TGTGCCAGCAGCGTATTAGGAGGGAACACTGAAGCTTTCTTT.

The V gene is TRBV11-2, the J gene TRBJ1-2; unclear D gene. Germline CDR1 is SGHAT and CDR2 is FQNNGV. The CDR3 runs to 14 residues. Deletions cut 0 bases from V and 2 bases from J, with 7 bases between. CDR3 DNA sequence: TGTGCCAGCAGCTTAGACCTGGAGAACTATGGCTACACCTTC. It translates to CASSLDLENYGYTF.

The chain recombines TRBV25-1 with TRBJ1-1; weak D call: TRBD1 (5 bases). CDR1 and CDR2 from the germline V gene are MGHDK and SYGVNS. The CDR3 contains 13 residues. Trimming shortened V by 3 bases and J by 5 bases, and 10 bases separated the two germline ends. The CDR3 nucleotides read TGTGCCAGCAGTGAGGGGGGAAGAACTGAAGCTTTCTTT. Its protein is CASSEGGRTEAFF.

The chain employs TRBV7-9 and TRBJ1-6; no clear D. The CDR3 runs 14 residues. The germline V gene has CDR1 SEHNR and CDR2 FQNEAQ (reference sequence). Between the trimmed V and J ends, which lost 1 base and 8 bases, there was a span of 9 bases. CDR3 in DNA: TGTGCCAGCAGCTTAGAAAGCGATTATTCACCCCTCCACTTT. It codes for CASSLESDYSPLHF.

The table lists this clone with a few counts. This sequence joins TRBV4-1 and TRBJ2-1; 10 nucleotides align to TRBD1. Germline CDR1 is MGHRA and CDR2 is YSYEKL. The V and J ends lost 0 bases and 2 bases, in that order; junction bases with no gene match: 4. The CDR3 has 17 residues. The CDR3 reads CASSQESGTGAYNEQFF. The DNA for the CDR3 is TGCGCCAGCAGCCAAGAGAGCGGGACAGGGGCCTACAATGAGCAGTTCTTC.

The CDR3 here is CASSRLVGNTIYF. The CDR3 nucleotides are TGTGCCAGCTCTCGGCTGGTTGGAAACACCATATATTTT. V and J are TRBV6-5 and TRBJ1-3; D gene uncertain. The CDR3 runs to 13 residues. Germline values: CDR1 MNHEY, CDR2 SVGAGI. V lost 8 bases and J 3 bases, leaving 11 bases between the germline ends.

This clone was counted ten times or more. This chain joins TRBV5-4 and TRBJ1-2, with D perhaps TRBD1 (5 bases). Trimming cost V 4 bases and J 3 bases, with 22 bases left between them. Germline CDR1 SGHNT, CDR2 YYREEE (reference sequence). This CDR3 contains 17 residues. This CDR3 reads CASSPSAGALSHYGYTF. The CDR3 nucleotides are TGTGCCAGCAGCCCTTCCGCCGGGGCCCTGTCACACTATGGCTACACCTTC.

The V and J genes are TRBV5-1 and TRBJ2-1, with D perhaps matching TRBD1 (6 bases). V lost 0 bases and J 2 bases, leaving 12 bases between the germline ends. Germline V gene data show CDR1 as SGHRS and CDR2 as YFSETQ. This CDR3 comprises 16 residues. The DNA for the CDR3 is TGCGCCAGCAGCTTGGAATTGGGGGCCACCTACAATGAGCAGTTCTTC. It yields the protein CASSLELGATYNEQFF.

In its sample, this clone was seen once. The chain uses TRBV18 and TRBJ2-2; 12 nucleotides line up with TRBD2. V lost 3 bases, J lost 2 bases, and 4 bases stayed unmatched. The germline CDR1 and CDR2 sequences are KGHSH and LQKENI. The CDR3 runs to 17 residues. In nucleotides, the CDR3 is TGTGCCAGCTCACCCTCGGGACTAGCGGGTAACACCGGGGAGCTGTTTTTT. This sequence encodes CASSPSGLAGNTGELFF.

The rearrangement uses TRBV5-4 and TRBJ2-3, with a tentative D call TRBD2 (5 bases). With 5 bases removed from V and 0 bases from J, the gap between germline ends came to 19 bases. Germline values: CDR1 SGHNT, CDR2 YYREEE (reference sequence). The CDR3 length is 17 residues. CDR3 region: CASRPFFRDPSTDTQYF. The CDR3 DNA is TGTGCCAGCAGGCCCTTCTTCCGGGATCCTAGCACAGATACGCAGTATTTT.

The gene calls are TRBV9 and TRBJ1-3; D is unresolved. Germline CDR1 SGDLS, CDR2 YYNGEE. The CDR3 is 19 amino acids. Trimming removed 2 bases at V and 0 bases at J, with 21 bases between. The CDR3 reads CASSVHSQNSPRSGNTIYF. Written as DNA, the CDR3 is TGTGCCAGCAGCGTTCACAGCCAAAATTCCCCGCGCTCTGGAAACACCATATATTTT.

This sequence joins TRBV5-1 and TRBJ2-7, with unresolved D. CDR1 and CDR2 (germline): SGHRS, YFSETQ. The germline V and J ends were trimmed by 0 bases and 5 bases, with 6 bases remaining between them. There are 12 residues in the CDR3. The CDR3 sequence is CASSLGDDEQYF. The CDR3 DNA sequence: TGCGCCAGCAGCTTGGGCGACGACGAGCAGTACTTC.

The V and J genes are TRBV5-1 and TRBJ2-3, with a weak D call TRBD2 (6 bases). The CDR3 extends over 15 amino acids. Germline V lookup: CDR1 SGHRS, CDR2 YFSETQ. Trimming stripped 3 bases from V and 6 bases from J, with 17 bases between. CDR3 nucleotides: TGCGCCAGCAGCTGGGGCCGCGGGGACTGGGATACGCAGTATTTT. Residues: CASSWGRGDWDTQYF.

CDR3 bases: TGTGCCAGCAGCTTGATCAGGGACAAGGTTGAGACCCAGTACTTC. Translation gives CASSLIRDKVETQYF. This rearrangement joins TRBV5-6 to TRBJ2-5, with TRBD1 as a possible D gene (6 bases). The V end was cut by 1 base, the J end by 5 bases, with 15 bases between. Germline V gene data show CDR1 as SGHDT and CDR2 as YYEEEE. This CDR3 contains 15 residues.

A single count supports this clone. The chain carries TRBV6-5 and TRBJ2-7, with D perhaps given as TRBD1 or TRBD2 (5 bases each). The V end was cut by 0 bases, the J end by 3 bases, with 6 bases between. This CDR3 has 13 residues. Germline loops: CDR1 MNHEY, CDR2 SVGAGI. This CDR3 is CASSYSRGYEQYF. DNA of the CDR3: TGTGCCAGCAGTTACTCGAGGGGCTACGAGCAGTACTTC.

The chain employs TRBV5-6 and TRBJ1-1; D is possibly TRBD1 (5 bases). V dropped 4 bases and J dropped 0 bases, with 16 bases sitting between them. Germline CDR1 reads SGHDT; CDR2 reads YYEEEE. This CDR3 has 16 residues. CDR3 region: CASSTPQDPVNTEAFF. CDR3 in DNA: TGTGCCAGCAGCACCCCACAGGATCCGGTGAACACTGAAGCTTTCTTT.

The V call is TRBV12-3 or TRBV12-4, the J call TRBJ1-5; unclear D gene. The CDR3 runs to 13 residues. Trimming left V 5 bases short and J 4 bases short, with 9 bases between. The CDR3 DNA follows: TGTGCCAGCAGTATGCAGCCTAATCAGCCCCAGCATTTT. It translates to CASSMQPNQPQHF.

J is TRBJ2-1 and V is TRBV28; D perhaps matches TRBD1 (6 bases). The V end was cut by 4 bases, the J end by 4 bases, with 11 bases between. The CDR3 sequence is 14 residues long. From germline, CDR1 is MDHEN and CDR2 SYDVKM. The CDR3 region is CASSSGQSYNEQFF. In nucleotides, the CDR3 is TGTGCCAGCAGTTCCGGACAGTCGTACAATGAGCAGTTCTTC.

The chain couples TRBV7-9 to TRBJ2-1; TRBD1 matches at 9 bases. Germline lookup yields CDR1 SEHNR and CDR2 FQNEAQ (reference sequence). V lost 5 bases, J lost 4 bases, and 3 bases stayed unmatched. The length of the CDR3 is 14 residues. The CDR3 DNA reads as TGTGCCAGCAGCGGGACAGGGACTTACAATGAGCAGTTCTTC. Its protein is CASSGTGTYNEQFF.